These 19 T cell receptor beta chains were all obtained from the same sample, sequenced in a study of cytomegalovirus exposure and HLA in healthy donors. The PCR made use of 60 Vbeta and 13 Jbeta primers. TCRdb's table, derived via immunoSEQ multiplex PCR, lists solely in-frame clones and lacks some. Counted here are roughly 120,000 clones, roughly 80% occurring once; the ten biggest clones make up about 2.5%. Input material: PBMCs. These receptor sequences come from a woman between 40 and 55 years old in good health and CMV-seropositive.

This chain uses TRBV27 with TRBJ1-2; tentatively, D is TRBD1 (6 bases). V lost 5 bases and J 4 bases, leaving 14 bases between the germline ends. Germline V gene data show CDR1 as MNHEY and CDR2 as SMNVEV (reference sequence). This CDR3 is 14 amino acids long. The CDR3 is CASSARGGSYGYTF. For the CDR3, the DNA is TGTGCCAGCAGTGCTCGGGGGGGCAGCTATGGCTACACCTTC.

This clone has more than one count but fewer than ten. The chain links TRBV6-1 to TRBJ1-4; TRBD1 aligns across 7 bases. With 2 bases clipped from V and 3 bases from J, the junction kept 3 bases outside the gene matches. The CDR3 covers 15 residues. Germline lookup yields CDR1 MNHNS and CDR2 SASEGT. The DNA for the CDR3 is TGTGCCAGCAGTGAACCGACAGGGTCTAATGAAAAACTGTTTTTT. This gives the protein CASSEPTGSNEKLFF.

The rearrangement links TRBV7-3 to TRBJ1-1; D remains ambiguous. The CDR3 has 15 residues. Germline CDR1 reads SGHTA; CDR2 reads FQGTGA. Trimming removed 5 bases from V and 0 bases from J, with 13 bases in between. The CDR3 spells CASSRDGTMNTEAFF. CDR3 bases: TGTGCCAGCAGCCGCGACGGCACTATGAACACTGAAGCTTTCTTT.

The CDR3 DNA sequence: TGCAGCGTTGCGGGACAGGGGACCGAGCAGTACTTC. Encoded protein: CSVAGQGTEQYF. V usage is TRBV29-1 and J usage is TRBJ2-7; 10 bases match TRBD1. The CDR3 covers 12 residues. CDR1 and CDR2 from the germline V gene are SQVTM and ANQGSEA. The V segment lost 4 bases and the J segment 6 bases; nucleotides outside the gene matches: 3.

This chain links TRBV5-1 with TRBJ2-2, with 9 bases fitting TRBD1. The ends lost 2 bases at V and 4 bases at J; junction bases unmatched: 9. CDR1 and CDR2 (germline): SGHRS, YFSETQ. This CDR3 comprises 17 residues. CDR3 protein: CASSFPLGQGLTGELFF. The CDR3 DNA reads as TGCGCCAGCAGCTTCCCGTTGGGACAGGGACTCACCGGGGAGCTGTTTTTT.

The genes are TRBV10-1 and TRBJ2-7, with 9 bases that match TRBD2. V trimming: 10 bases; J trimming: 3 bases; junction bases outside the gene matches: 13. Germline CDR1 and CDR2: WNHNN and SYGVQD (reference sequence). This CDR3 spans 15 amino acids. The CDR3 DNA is TGCGCCAATGGGGGACCGAGGCGGGAGGGCTACGAGCAGTACTTC. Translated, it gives CANGGPRREGYEQYF.

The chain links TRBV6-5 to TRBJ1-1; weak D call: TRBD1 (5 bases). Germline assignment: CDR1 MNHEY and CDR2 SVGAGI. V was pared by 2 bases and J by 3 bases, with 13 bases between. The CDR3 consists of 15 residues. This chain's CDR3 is CASSYRGFGDTEAFF. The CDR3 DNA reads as TGTGCCAGCAGTTACCGGGGGTTCGGGGACACTGAAGCTTTCTTT.

CDR3 region: CASSVTVSTDTQYF. For the CDR3, the DNA is TGTGCCAGCAGCGTCACGGTTAGCACAGATACGCAGTATTTT. This chain joins TRBV9 and TRBJ2-3, with D uncertain. The CDR3 sequence is 14 residues long. Trimming pared 2 bases from V and 0 bases from J, leaving 7 bases between. Germline V gives CDR1 SGDLS, CDR2 YYNGEE.

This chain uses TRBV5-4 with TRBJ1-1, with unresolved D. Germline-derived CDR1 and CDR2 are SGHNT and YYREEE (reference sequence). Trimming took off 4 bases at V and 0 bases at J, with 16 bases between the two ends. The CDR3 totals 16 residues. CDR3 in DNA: TGTGCCAGCAGCGAGCGGGGTCGAGACATGAACACTGAAGCTTTCTTT. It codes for CASSERGRDMNTEAFF.

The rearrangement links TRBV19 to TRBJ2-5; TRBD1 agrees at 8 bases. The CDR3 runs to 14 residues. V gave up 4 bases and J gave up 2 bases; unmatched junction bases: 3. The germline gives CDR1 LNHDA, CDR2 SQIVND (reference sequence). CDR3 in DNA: TGTGCCAGTAGTACCTACAGGGGGCAAGAGACCCAGTACTTC. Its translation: CASSTYRGQETQYF.

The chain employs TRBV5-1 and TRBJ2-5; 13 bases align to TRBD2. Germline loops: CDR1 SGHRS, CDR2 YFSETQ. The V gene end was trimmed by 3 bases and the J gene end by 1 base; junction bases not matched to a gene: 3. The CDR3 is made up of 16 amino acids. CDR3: CASSWGLAGPQETQYF. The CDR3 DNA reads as TGCGCCAGCAGCTGGGGACTAGCGGGACCCCAAGAGACCCAGTACTTC. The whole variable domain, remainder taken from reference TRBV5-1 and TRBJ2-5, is KAGVTQTPRYLIKTRGQQVTLSCSPISGHRSVSWYQQTPGQGLQFLFEYFSETQRNKGNFPGRFSGRQFSNSRSEMNVSTLELGDSALYLCASSWGLAGPQETQYFGPGTRLLVL.

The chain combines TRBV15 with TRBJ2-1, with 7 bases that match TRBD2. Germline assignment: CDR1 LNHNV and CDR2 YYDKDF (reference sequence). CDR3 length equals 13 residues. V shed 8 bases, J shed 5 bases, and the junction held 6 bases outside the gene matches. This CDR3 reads CATAAGANNEQFF. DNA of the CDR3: TGTGCCACCGCGGCGGGAGCCAACAATGAGCAGTTCTTC.

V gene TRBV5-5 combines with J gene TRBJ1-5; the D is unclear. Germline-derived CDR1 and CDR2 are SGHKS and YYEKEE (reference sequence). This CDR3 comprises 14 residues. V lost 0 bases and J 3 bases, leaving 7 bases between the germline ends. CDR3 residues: CASSLGHLNQPQHF. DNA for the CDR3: TGTGCCAGCAGCTTGGGACACCTCAATCAGCCCCAGCATTTT.

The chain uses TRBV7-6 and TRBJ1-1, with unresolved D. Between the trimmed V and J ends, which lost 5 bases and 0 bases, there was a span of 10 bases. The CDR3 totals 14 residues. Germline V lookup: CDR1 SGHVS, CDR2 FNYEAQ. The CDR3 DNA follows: TGTGCCAGCAGCCCTCGGGAGATGAACACTGAAGCTTTCTTT. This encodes CASSPREMNTEAFF.

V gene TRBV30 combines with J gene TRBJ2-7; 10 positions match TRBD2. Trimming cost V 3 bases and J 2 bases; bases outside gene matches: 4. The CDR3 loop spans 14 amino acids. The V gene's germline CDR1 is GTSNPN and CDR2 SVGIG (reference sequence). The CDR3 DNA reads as TGTGCCTGGAGGAGGAGCGGGAGGGCCTACGAGCAGTACTTC. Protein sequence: CAWRRSGRAYEQYF.

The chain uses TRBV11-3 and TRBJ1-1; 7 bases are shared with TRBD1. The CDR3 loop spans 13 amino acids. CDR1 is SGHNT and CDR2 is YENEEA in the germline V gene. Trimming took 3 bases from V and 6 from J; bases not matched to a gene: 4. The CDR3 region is CASSFGTDAEAFF. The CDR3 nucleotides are TGTGCCAGCAGCTTTGGGACAGACGCTGAAGCTTTCTTT.

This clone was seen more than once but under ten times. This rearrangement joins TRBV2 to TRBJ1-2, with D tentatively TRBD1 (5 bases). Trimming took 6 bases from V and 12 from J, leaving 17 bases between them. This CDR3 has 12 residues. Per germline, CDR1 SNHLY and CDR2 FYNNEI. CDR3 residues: CASSPSGTTDTF. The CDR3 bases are TGTGCCAGCAGCCCGTCGGGGACTACCGACACCTTC. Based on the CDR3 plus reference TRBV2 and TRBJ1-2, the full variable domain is EPEVTQTPSHQVTQMGQEVILRCVPISNHLYFYWYRQILGQKVEFLVSFYNNEISEKSEIFDDQFSVERPDGSNFTLKIRSTKLEDSAMYFCASSPSGTTDTFGSGTRLTVV.

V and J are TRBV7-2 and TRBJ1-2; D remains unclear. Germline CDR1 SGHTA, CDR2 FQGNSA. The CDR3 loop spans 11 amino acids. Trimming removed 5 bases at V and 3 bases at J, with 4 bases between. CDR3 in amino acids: CASSQYYGYTF. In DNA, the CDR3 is TGTGCCAGCAGCCAGTACTATGGCTACACCTTC.

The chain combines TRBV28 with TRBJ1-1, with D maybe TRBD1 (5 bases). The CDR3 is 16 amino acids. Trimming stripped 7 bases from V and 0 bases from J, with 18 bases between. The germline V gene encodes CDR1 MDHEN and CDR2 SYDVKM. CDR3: CASTPGGASVNTEAFF. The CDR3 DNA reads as TGTGCCAGCACCCCGGGAGGGGCATCCGTGAACACTGAAGCTTTCTTT.